Following are 24 T cell receptor beta chains from one sample sequenced in a study of patients and donors after allogeneic stem cell transplantation. Each CDR3 protein is one row after TCRdb ran MiXCR on the RT-PCR reads. The sample has around 150,000 distinct CDR3 sequences; about 32% are singletons. The sequencing sample was made of blood, either unsorted or a sorted T cell fraction (not recorded which). All receptors derive from a human donor who was either an allogeneic HSCT recipient or a stem cell or donor lymphocyte infusion donor (not recorded which). It is not recorded whose cells these are; they may come from a transplant donor.

The rearrangement joins TRBV10-3 to TRBJ2-3; D is unclear. The CDR3 runs to 14 residues. V was clipped by 8 bases and J by 1 base, with 13 bases between them. Germline V gives CDR1 ENHRY, CDR2 SYGVKD. CDR3 in amino acids: CAIGLREGTDTQYF. CDR3 nucleotide sequence: TGTGCCATCGGTTTAAGAGAGGGCACAGATACGCAGTATTTT.

There are a few counts of this clonotype. This sequence joins TRBV5-1 and TRBJ1-1, with D perhaps matching TRBD1 (5 bases). The CDR3 loop spans 15 amino acids. Per the germline V gene, CDR1 is SGHRS and CDR2 is YFSETQ. V lost 0 bases, J lost 3 bases, and 12 bases lay in between. Here the CDR3 DNA reads TGCGCCAGCAGCTTGGTGGTGGTGGGGGACACTGAAGCTTTCTTT. Its translation is CASSLVVVGDTEAFF. The full variable domain, with the rest looked up from reference TRBV5-1 and TRBJ1-1, is KAGVTQTPRYLIKTRGQQVTLSCSPISGHRSVSWYQQTPGQGLQFLFEYFSETQRNKGNFPGRFSGRQFSNSRSEMNVSTLELGDSALYLCASSLVVVGDTEAFFGQGTRLTVV.

This clonotype appeared a single time. The chain recombines TRBV20-1 with TRBJ2-1, with D hard to call. This CDR3 spans 13 amino acids. CDR1 and CDR2 from the germline V gene are DFQATT and SNEGSKA (reference sequence). The CDR3 protein is CSVQGYSYNEQFF. For the CDR3, the DNA is TGCAGCGTTCAAGGGTACTCCTACAATGAGCAGTTCTTC.

This chain links TRBV7-6 with TRBJ1-5, with TRBD1 identical over 7 bases. Germline assignment: CDR1 SGHVS and CDR2 FNYEAQ. V trimming: 4 bases; J trimming: 5 bases; junction bases outside the gene matches: 2. This CDR3 has 13 residues. The CDR3 protein is CASSSQGDQPQHF. The CDR3 nucleotides are TGTGCCAGCAGCTCCCAGGGGGATCAGCCCCAGCATTTT.

J is TRBJ1-5 and V is TRBV7-2, with D uncertain. Germline V gives CDR1 SGHTA, CDR2 FQGNSA. Deletions cut 2 bases from V and 0 bases from J, with 8 bases between. The CDR3 has 15 amino acids. CDR3 region: CASSLQADSNQPQHF. In nucleotides, the CDR3 is TGTGCCAGCAGCTTACAGGCAGATAGCAATCAGCCCCAGCATTTT.

The chain combines TRBV7-9 with TRBJ2-5; the D gene could be TRBD1 or TRBD2 (5 bases each). Trimming shortened V by 5 bases and J by 4 bases, and 17 bases separated the two germline ends. The CDR3 is 15 residues long. Germline CDR1 is SEHNR and CDR2 is FQNEAQ (reference sequence). The CDR3 DNA is TGTGCCAGCAGCCCAGGGACCAGGAAGAGAGAGACCCAGTACTTC. Its protein product is CASSPGTRKRETQYF. Full variable domain (remainder filled in from reference TRBV7-9 and TRBJ2-5): DTGVSQNPRHKITKRGQNVTFRCDPISEHNRLYWYRQTLGQGPEFLTYFQNEAQLEKSRLLSDRFSAERPKGSFSTLEIQRTEQGDSAMYLCASSPGTRKRETQYFGPGTRLLVL.

This clonotype was seen a handful of times. The chain is built from TRBV20-1 and TRBJ1-2, with D possibly matching TRBD1 (5 bases). There are 11 residues in the CDR3. CDR1 and CDR2 from the germline V gene are DFQATT and SNEGSKA (reference sequence). V was clipped by 1 base and J by 13 bases, with 13 bases between them. The CDR3 protein is CSARGPGSVTF. As DNA, the CDR3 is TGCAGTGCTAGAGGTCCAGGGTCGGTCACCTTC.

This clonotype was observed a few times. The chain combines TRBV12-3 or TRBV12-4 with TRBJ2-2, with D hard to call. V lost 5 bases and J lost 6, with 7 bases in between. The CDR3 is 12 amino acids. The CDR3 DNA reads TGTGCCAGCAGTCCCTGGCCCGGGGAGCTGTTTTTT. Translation: CASSPWPGELFF.

The chain carries TRBV6-2 or TRBV6-3 and TRBJ1-5; D gene uncertain. Germline V gene sequence: CDR1 MNHEY, CDR2 SVGEGT. V was cut by 0 bases and J by 6 bases, with 9 bases left in between. This CDR3 region has 14 residues. The DNA for the CDR3 is TGTGCCAGCAGTTACTCGAGTGGGATTCAGCCCCAGCATTTT. Translation: CASSYSSGIQPQHF.

This clonotype has only a few counts. This chain joins TRBV11-2 and TRBJ2-7; D remains ambiguous. CDR1 is SGHAT, CDR2 FQNNGV, per germline. Deletions cut 5 bases from V and 6 bases from J, with 11 bases between. This CDR3 spans 12 amino acids. The CDR3 spells CASSLSLREQYF. CDR3 sequence (DNA): TGTGCCAGCAGCCTTTCCCTCCGCGAGCAGTACTTC. Filled out from reference TRBV11-2 and TRBJ2-7, the complete variable domain reads EAGVAQSPRYKIIEKRQSVAFWCNPISGHATLYWYQQILGQGPKLLIQFQNNGVVDDSQLPKDRFSAERLKGVDSTLKIQPAKLEDSAVYLCASSLSLREQYFGPGTRLTVT.

The genes are TRBV12-3 or TRBV12-4 and TRBJ1-2, with D hard to call. The V gene lost 7 bases and the J gene lost 6 bases, with 12 bases spanning the gap. The CDR3 is 12 residues long. The CDR3 nucleotides read TGTGCCAGCAATAATTCTCCGAATGGCTACACCTTC. Its protein is CASNNSPNGYTF.

This chain uses TRBV7-9 with TRBJ2-1; weak D call: TRBD2 (5 bases). The CDR3 runs to 13 residues. Per the germline V gene, CDR1 is SEHNR and CDR2 is FQNEAQ (reference sequence). V lost 3 bases and J 9 bases, leaving 12 bases between the germline ends. The CDR3 region is CASSFGVRGEQFF. For the CDR3, the DNA is TGTGCCAGCAGCTTTGGGGTTCGGGGTGAGCAGTTCTTC.

This clonotype was seen at least ten times. The chain links TRBV12-5 to TRBJ1-5; D is undetermined. With 5 bases removed from V and 3 bases from J, the gap between germline ends came to 5 bases. The CDR3 spans 12 residues. The germline CDR1 and CDR2 sequences are LGHNT and FRNRAP. Here the CDR3 DNA reads TGTGCTAGTGGTCTCCCCAATCAGCCCCAGCATTTT. Translating gives CASGLPNQPQHF.

This chain links TRBV4-3 with TRBJ2-7; 8 bases agree with TRBD2. V lost 1 base to trimming and J lost 7 bases; unmatched junction nucleotides: 18. This CDR3 is 18 amino acids long. Germline V gene lookup returns CDR1 LGHNA and CDR2 YSLEER. For the CDR3, the DNA is TGCGCCAGCAGCCAAGTGGGGTCCCTGGGTAGCGGGAAAAGAGAGCAGTACTTC. Its translation: CASSQVGSLGSGKREQYF.

This clonotype appeared a single time. The gene calls are TRBV4-1 and TRBJ2-1; D gene ambiguous. The V gene's germline CDR1 is MGHRA and CDR2 YSYEKL. Trimming removed 2 bases from V and 3 bases from J, with 5 bases in between. This CDR3 has 13 amino acids. Here the CDR3 reads CASSQNSYNEQFF. For the CDR3, the DNA is TGCGCCAGCAGCCAAAACAGCTACAATGAGCAGTTCTTC.

The rearrangement joins TRBV7-8 to TRBJ2-3; D remains ambiguous. This CDR3 contains 13 residues. With 4 bases removed from V and 4 bases from J, the gap between germline ends came to 9 bases. Germline V gene sequence: CDR1 SGHVS, CDR2 FQNEAQ. CDR3: CASSYLRSDTQYF. CDR3 DNA: TGTGCCAGCAGCTACCTCAGGTCAGATACGCAGTATTTT. Full variable domain (missing parts from reference TRBV7-8 and TRBJ2-3): GAGVSQSPRYKVAKRGQDVALRCDPISGHVSLFWYQQALGQGPEFLTYFQNEAQLDKSGLPSDRFFAERPEGSVSTLKIQRTQQEDSAVYLCASSYLRSDTQYFGPGTRLTVL.

The table lists this clonotype with a few counts. The V and J genes are TRBV12-3 or TRBV12-4 and TRBJ2-3; maybe TRBD2 (5 bases). V was cut by 3 bases and J by 7 bases, with 8 bases left in between. This CDR3 comprises 12 residues. As DNA, the CDR3 is TGTGCCAGCAGTTTCGAGGACTATACGCAGTATTTT. Translating gives CASSFEDYTQYF.

V usage is TRBV12-3 or TRBV12-4 and J usage is TRBJ2-2, with 7 bases lining up with TRBD2. The V gene end was trimmed by 3 bases and the J gene end by 3 bases; junction bases not matched to a gene: 4. The CDR3 is made up of 15 amino acids. The CDR3 spells CASSLQAGHTGELFF. DNA of the CDR3: TGTGCCAGCAGTTTGCAAGCGGGGCACACCGGGGAGCTGTTTTTT.

This clonotype was observed many times. V gene TRBV20-1 combines with J gene TRBJ1-5; TRBD1 matches at 7 bases. The CDR3 sequence is 13 residues long. The germline gives CDR1 DFQATT, CDR2 SNEGSKA (reference sequence). Unmatched junction bases numbered 6, after V lost 3 bases and J lost 7 bases. The CDR3 region is CSARDRFGQPQHF. In DNA, the CDR3 is TGCAGTGCTAGGGACAGGTTCGGGCAGCCCCAGCATTTT.

The genes are TRBV5-1 and TRBJ2-3; TRBD2 is a possible D gene (6 bases). Per germline, CDR1 SGHRS and CDR2 YFSETQ. V was cut by 1 base and J by 2 bases, with 11 bases left in between. The CDR3 spans 15 residues. This CDR3 is CASSLSAGLTDTQYF. CDR3 sequence (DNA): TGCGCCAGCAGCTTGTCGGCGGGACTCACAGATACGCAGTATTTT.

V gene TRBV7-9 combines with J gene TRBJ2-7; 7 bases map to TRBD2. This CDR3 spans 14 amino acids. From germline, CDR1 is SEHNR and CDR2 FQNEAQ (reference sequence). The V and J ends lost 1 base and 3 bases, in that order; junction bases with no gene match: 3. CDR3 protein: CASSLERGLYEQYF. Here the CDR3 DNA reads TGTGCCAGCAGCTTAGAGCGGGGCCTCTACGAGCAGTACTTC.

The chain links TRBV4-2 to TRBJ1-3; tentative D call: TRBD1 (6 bases). Deletions cut 0 bases from V and 3 bases from J, with 12 bases between. The length of the CDR3 is 16 residues. CDR1 and CDR2 from the germline V gene are LGHNA and YNFKEQ. The CDR3 DNA is TGTGCCAGCAGCCAAGAGCAGGGGAAGGGTGGAAACACCATATATTTT. Its translation is CASSQEQGKGGNTIYF.

In this sample, this clonotype turned up many times. The gene calls are TRBV10-3 and TRBJ1-6; D ambiguous. The CDR3 is 17 residues long. Trimming left V 3 bases short and J 6 bases short, with 18 bases between. Germline CDR1 is ENHRY and CDR2 is SYGVKD. CDR3 region: CAISEPLGRSANSPLHF. CDR3 DNA: TGTGCCATCAGTGAACCACTGGGCCGTTCGGCTAATTCACCCCTCCACTTT.

This clonotype was seen at least ten times. This chain connects TRBV6-5 to TRBJ1-1; D is ambiguous. The germline gives CDR1 MNHEY, CDR2 SVGAGI. V was clipped by 0 bases and J by 0 bases, with 5 bases between them. The CDR3 is 14 residues long. The CDR3 nucleotides are TGTGCCAGCAGTTACTCGTTTTTGAACACTGAAGCTTTCTTT. This codes for CASSYSFLNTEAFF.